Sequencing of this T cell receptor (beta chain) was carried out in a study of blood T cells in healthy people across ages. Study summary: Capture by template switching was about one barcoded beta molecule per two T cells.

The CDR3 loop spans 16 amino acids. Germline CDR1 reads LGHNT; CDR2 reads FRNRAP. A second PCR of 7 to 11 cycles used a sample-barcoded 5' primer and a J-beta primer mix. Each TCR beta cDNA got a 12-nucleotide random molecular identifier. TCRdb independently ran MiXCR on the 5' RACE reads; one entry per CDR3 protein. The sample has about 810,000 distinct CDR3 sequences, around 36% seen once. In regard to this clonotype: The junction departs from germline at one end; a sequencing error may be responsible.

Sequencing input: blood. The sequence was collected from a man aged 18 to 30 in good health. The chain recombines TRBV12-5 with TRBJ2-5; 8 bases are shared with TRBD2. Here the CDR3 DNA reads TGTGCTAATGGTTTGGTACACGCGGGGGGCCGGGAGACCCAGTACTTC. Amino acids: CANGLVHAGGRETQYF.